This TCR beta chain was obtained from a study of identical twins. TCRdb reanalysed the 5' RACE reads using MiXCR and keeps one entry per CDR3 protein. This table holds about 190,000 distinct CDR3 sequences, about a sixth found once. Note on this clonotype: Its target is unknown.

Among all donors, each was a healthy Caucasian. V shed 5 bases, J shed 2 bases, and the junction held 2 bases outside the gene matches. Germline loops: CDR1 DFQATT, CDR2 SNEGSKA (reference sequence). CDR3 length equals 13 residues. Study results and limitations: Insertions were reduced in abundant cord blood beta clonotypes but not in memory repertoires.

This sample also appeared in a second study, on T cells expressing NK-cell markers. From that paper: The TCR beta repertoires originated in sorted CD3+CD56+NKG2C+, CD3+CD56+NKG2C- and CD3+CD56-NKG2C+ T cells. Similarly, these clonotypes led the CD3+CD56-NKG2C+ fraction as well in four donors.

The TCR was taken from a woman under 30 in good health. Sequenced material: CD8+ T cells sorted from blood. The chain carries TRBV20-1 and TRBJ2-3; TRBD1 matches at 9 bases. CDR3 sequence (DNA): TGCAGTGCTGGGGACAGGGACACAGATACGCAGTATTTT. Encoded protein: CSAGDRDTDTQYF.